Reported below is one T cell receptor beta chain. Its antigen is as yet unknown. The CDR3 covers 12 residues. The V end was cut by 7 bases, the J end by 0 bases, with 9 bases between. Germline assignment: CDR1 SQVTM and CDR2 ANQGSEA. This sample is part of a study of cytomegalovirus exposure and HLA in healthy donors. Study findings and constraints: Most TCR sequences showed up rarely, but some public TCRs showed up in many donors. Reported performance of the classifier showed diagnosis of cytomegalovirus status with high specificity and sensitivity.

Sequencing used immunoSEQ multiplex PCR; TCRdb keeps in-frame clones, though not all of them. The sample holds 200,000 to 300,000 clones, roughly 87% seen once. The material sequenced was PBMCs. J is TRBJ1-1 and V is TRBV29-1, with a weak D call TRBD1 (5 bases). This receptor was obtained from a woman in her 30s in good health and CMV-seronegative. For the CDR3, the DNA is TGCAGCGGTATACAGGTGAACACTGAAGCTTTCTTT. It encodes CSGIQVNTEAFF.